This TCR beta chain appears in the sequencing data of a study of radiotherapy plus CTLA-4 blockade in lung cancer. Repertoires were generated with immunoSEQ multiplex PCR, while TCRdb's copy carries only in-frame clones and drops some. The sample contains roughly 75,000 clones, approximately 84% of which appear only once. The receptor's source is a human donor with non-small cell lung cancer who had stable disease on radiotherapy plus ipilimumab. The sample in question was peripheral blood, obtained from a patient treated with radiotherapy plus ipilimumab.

In nucleotides, the CDR3 is TGCGCCAGCAGCTTGGCCTGGGGGGCTAGCGGGGAAGAGACCCAGTACTTC. As protein: CASSLAWGASGEETQYF. The V and J genes are TRBV5-1 and TRBJ2-5; 9 bases are shared with TRBD2. Germline-derived CDR1 and CDR2 are SGHRS and YFSETQ. The CDR3 length is 17 residues. V gave up 0 bases and J gave up 3 bases; unmatched junction bases: 9.